This T cell receptor beta chain was sequenced in a study of Ad26.COV2.S vaccination and SARS-CoV-2 variants. The table came from immunoSEQ multiplex PCR; TCRdb's copy has only in-frame clones and leaves some out. Of over 250,000 clones detected, around 87% appear once; the ten largest clones hold about 3.5%. Stated treatment: about 20 received Ad26.COV2.S at low or high dose, single or two shots; 5 received placebo; per-sample allocation not given. Sampling took place 63 days after the first vaccine or placebo injection. The sequenced sample was peripheral blood, obtained in a trial of Ad26.COV2.S vaccine versus placebo. This clonotype originated in a person aged 18-60 years who received the Ad26.COV2.S COVID-19 vaccine or a placebo.

DNA of the CDR3: TGTGCCAGCAGCCCGGTCGGTGGTGGGGCCAACGTCCTGACTTTC. It encodes CASSPVGGGANVLTF. The chain links TRBV7-6 to TRBJ2-6; D gene uncertain. The CDR3 length is 15 residues. Trimming shortened V by 5 bases and J by 3 bases, and 11 bases separated the two germline ends. Germline V lookup: CDR1 SGHVS, CDR2 FNYEAQ.